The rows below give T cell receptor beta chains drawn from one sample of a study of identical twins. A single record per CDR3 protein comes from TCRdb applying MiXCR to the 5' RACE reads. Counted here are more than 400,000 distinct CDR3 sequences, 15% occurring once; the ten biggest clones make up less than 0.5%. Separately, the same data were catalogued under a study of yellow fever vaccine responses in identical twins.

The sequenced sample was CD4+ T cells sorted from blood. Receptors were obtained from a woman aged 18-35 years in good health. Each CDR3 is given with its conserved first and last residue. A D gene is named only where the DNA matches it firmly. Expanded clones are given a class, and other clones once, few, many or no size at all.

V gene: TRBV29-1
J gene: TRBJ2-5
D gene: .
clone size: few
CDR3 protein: CSVESQTLTQYF
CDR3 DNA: TGCAGCGTTGAGTCGCAGACCCTCACCCAGTACTTC

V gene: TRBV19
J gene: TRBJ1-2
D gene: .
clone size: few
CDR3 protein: CASSIGAGYTF
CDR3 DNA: TGTGCCAGTAGTATCGGTGCCGGCTACACCTTC

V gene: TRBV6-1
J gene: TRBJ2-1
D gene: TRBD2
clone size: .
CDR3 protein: CASRRRGYNEQFF
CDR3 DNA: TGTGCCAGCAGACGGCGGGGGTACAATGAGCAGTTCTTC

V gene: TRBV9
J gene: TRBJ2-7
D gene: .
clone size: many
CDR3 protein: CASPLAKRSYEQYF
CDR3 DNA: TGTGCCAGTCCTCTAGCGAAACGCTCCTACGAGCAGTACTTC

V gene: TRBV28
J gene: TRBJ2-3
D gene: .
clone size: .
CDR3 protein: CASTPWGEVGTDTQYF
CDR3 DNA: TGTGCCAGCACCCCTTGGGGGGAGGTGGGCACAGATACGCAGTATTTT

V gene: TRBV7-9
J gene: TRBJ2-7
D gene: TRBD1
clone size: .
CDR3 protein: CASSFQGVYEQYF
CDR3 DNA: TGTGCCAGCAGCTTTCAGGGGGTCTACGAGCAGTACTTC

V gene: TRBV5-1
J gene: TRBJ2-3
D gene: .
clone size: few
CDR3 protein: CASSLDSRDTDTQYF
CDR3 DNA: TGCGCCAGCAGCTTGGATTCTAGGGACACAGATACGCAGTATTTT

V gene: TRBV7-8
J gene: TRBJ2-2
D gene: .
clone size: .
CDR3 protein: CASSLIFPGELFF
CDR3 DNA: TGTGCCAGCAGCTTGATTTTCCCCGGGGAGCTGTTTTTT

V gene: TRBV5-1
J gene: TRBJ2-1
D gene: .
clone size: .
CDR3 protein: CASSSSMGGEQFF
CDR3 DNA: TGCGCCAGCAGCTCCTCAATGGGTGGTGAGCAGTTCTTC

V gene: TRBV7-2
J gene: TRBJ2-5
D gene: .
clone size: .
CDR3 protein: CASSLAFGAGATQYF
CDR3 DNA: TGTGCCAGCAGCTTAGCTTTCGGGGCTGGTGCGACCCAGTACTTC

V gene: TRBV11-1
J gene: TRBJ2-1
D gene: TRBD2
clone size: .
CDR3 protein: CASSLSFGGRSSYNEQFF
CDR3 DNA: TGTGCCAGCAGCTTAAGTTTCGGCGGGAGGAGCTCCTACAATGAGCAGTTCTTC

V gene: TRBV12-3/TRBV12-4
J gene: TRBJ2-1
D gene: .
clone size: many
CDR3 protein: CASTYKGGGEQFF
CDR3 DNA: TGTGCCAGCACCTACAAAGGGGGAGGGGAGCAGTTCTTC

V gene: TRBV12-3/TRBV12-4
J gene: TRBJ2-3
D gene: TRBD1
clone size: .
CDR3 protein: CASSTGQGDADTQYF
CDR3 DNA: TGTGCCAGCAGTACAGGACAGGGGGACGCAGATACGCAGTATTTT

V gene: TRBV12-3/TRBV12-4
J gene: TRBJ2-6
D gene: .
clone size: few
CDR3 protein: CASSFDLRAGTKGTGANVLTF
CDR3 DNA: TGTGCCAGCAGTTTTGATCTTCGGGCAGGGACCAAGGGGACTGGGGCCAACGTCCTGACTTTC

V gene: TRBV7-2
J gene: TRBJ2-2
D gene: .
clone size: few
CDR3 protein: CASSFSLASGELFF
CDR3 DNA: TGTGCCAGCAGCTTCAGCCTAGCATCCGGGGAGCTGTTTTTT

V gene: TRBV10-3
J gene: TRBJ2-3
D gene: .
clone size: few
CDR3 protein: CAISESGDTVLMYF
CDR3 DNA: TGTGCCATCAGTGAGTCGGGGGACACGGTCTTGATGTATTTT

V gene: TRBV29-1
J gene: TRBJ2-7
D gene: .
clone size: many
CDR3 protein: CSVVTPEQYF
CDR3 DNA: TGCAGCGTTGTAACCCCAGAGCAGTACTTC

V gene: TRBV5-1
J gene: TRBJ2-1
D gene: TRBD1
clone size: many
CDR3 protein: CASSSPPGQGWLAAYNEQFF
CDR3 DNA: TGCGCCAGCAGCAGCCCCCCGGGACAGGGGTGGCTAGCTGCCTACAATGAGCAGTTCTTC

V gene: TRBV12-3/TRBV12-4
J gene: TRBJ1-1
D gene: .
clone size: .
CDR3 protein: CASKLIGNTEAFF
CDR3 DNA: TGTGCCAGCAAGTTGATCGGGAACACTGAAGCTTTCTTT

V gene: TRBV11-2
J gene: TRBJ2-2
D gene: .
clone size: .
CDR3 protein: CASSQQVGTTGELFF
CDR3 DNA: TGTGCCAGCAGCCAACAGGTCGGGACCACCGGGGAGCTGTTTTTT

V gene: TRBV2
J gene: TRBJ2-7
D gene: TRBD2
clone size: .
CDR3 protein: CASSTSGSPYEQYF
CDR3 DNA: TGTGCCAGCAGTACTAGCGGGAGCCCCTACGAGCAGTACTTC

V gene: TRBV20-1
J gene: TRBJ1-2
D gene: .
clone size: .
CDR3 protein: CSALDRLLTNYGYTF
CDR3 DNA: TGCAGTGCTCTCGACAGGCTTTTAACGAACTATGGCTACACCTTC

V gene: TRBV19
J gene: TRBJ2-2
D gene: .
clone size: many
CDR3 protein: CASSIDRNTGELFF
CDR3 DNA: TGTGCCAGTAGTATAGATCGGAACACCGGGGAGCTGTTTTTT

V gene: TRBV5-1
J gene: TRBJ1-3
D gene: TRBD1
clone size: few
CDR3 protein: CASSLQGADSGNTIYF
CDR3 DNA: TGCGCCAGCAGCTTACAGGGGGCCGACTCTGGAAACACCATATATTTT

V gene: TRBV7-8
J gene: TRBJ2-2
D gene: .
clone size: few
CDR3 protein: CASSRGVDVSGELFF
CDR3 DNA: TGTGCCAGCAGCCGAGGGGTTGACGTTTCCGGGGAGCTGTTTTTT

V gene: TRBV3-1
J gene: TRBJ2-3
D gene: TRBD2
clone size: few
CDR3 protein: CASSQGTSDLYF
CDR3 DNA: TGTGCCAGCAGCCAAGGGACTAGCGATTTGTATTTT